This entry lists 16 T cell receptor beta chains sequenced from one sample in a study of T cells after yellow fever vaccination. TCRdb itself ran the 5' RACE reads through MiXCR, one entry per CDR3 protein. This repertoire shows approximately 240,000 distinct CDR3 sequences, more than 3.5% found once; its top ten account for around a fifth. This sample comprised PBMCs, obtained 15 days after the yellow fever booster vaccination. The receptors derive from a man between 18 and 29 years old who received the YFV17D yellow fever vaccine.

This clonotype was counted ten times or more. The J gene is TRBJ2-6, the V gene TRBV5-4; unclear D gene. V was pared by 2 bases and J by 0 bases, with 6 bases between. CDR1 is SGHNT, CDR2 YYREEE, per germline (reference sequence). The CDR3 has 15 amino acids. The CDR3 spells CASSLPPSGANVLTF. Written as DNA, the CDR3 is TGTGCCAGCAGCTTACCCCCCTCTGGGGCCAACGTCCTGACTTTC.

This clonotype showed up just a few times. V usage is TRBV24-1 and J usage is TRBJ1-2; no definite D call. The V gene lost 3 bases and the J gene lost 6 bases, with 10 bases spanning the gap. Per the germline V gene, CDR1 is KGHDR and CDR2 is SFDVKD. This CDR3 comprises 13 residues. The CDR3 sequence is CATSDGPHHGYTF. CDR3 DNA sequence: TGTGCCACCAGTGATGGACCCCACCATGGCTACACCTTC.

This clonotype was counted ten times or more. The chain has TRBV27 and TRBJ1-5, with D possibly matching TRBD1 (5 bases). The germline CDR1 and CDR2 sequences are MNHEY and SMNVEV (reference sequence). Trimming left V 3 bases short and J 7 bases short, with 13 bases between. The CDR3 totals 14 residues. CDR3 in DNA: TGTGCCAGCAGTTTCCTAGGGGCAAGACAGCCCCAGCATTTT. It specifies CASSFLGARQPQHF.

This clonotype has ten or more counts. The chain recombines TRBV5-1 with TRBJ2-7, with TRBD2 identical over 9 bases. Germline lookup yields CDR1 SGHRS and CDR2 YFSETQ. Germline trimming cut 4 bases from V and 2 bases from J; bases unmatched to any gene: 7. CDR3 length: 15 amino acids. In DNA form, the CDR3 reads TGCGCCAGCAGCCAGGGATCTAGCGGGACCTACGAGCAGTACTTC. Protein product: CASSQGSSGTYEQYF.

This clonotype was detected many times. The V call is TRBV12-3 or TRBV12-4, the J call TRBJ2-1; D tentatively fits TRBD1 or TRBD2 (5 bases each). Trimming left V 10 bases short and J 2 bases short, with 15 bases between. CDR3 length: 14 amino acids. Here the CDR3 DNA reads TGTGCCACAGGGCCGGCTAGCCCCTACAATGAGCAGTTCTTC. Translation gives CATGPASPYNEQFF.

This clonotype was seen ten or more times. The chain is built from TRBV20-1 and TRBJ2-7; TRBD1 is a possible D gene (6 bases). The V and J ends lost 7 bases and 6 bases respectively, with 16 bases between them. In germline, CDR1 is DFQATT, CDR2 SNEGSKA (reference sequence). CDR3 size: 12 residues. The CDR3 region is CSVLQGAGEQYV. Written as DNA, the CDR3 is TGCAGTGTCCTACAGGGTGCAGGCGAGCAGTACGTC.

This clonotype was seen only a few times. The chain employs TRBV7-8 and TRBJ1-2; no reliable D call. The CDR3 consists of 13 residues. Trimming cost V 2 bases and J 6 bases, with 10 bases left between them. CDR1 is SGHVS and CDR2 is FQNEAQ in the germline V gene. The CDR3 protein is CASSLFNIDGYTF. DNA for the CDR3: TGTGCCAGCAGCTTATTCAATATAGATGGCTACACCTTC. Filled out from reference TRBV7-8 and TRBJ1-2, the complete variable domain reads GAGVSQSPRYKVAKRGQDVALRCDPISGHVSLFWYQQALGQGPEFLTYFQNEAQLDKSGLPSDRFFAERPEGSVSTLKIQRTQQEDSAVYLCASSLFNIDGYTFGSGTRLTVV.

Concerning this clonotype itself: A much larger clone differs by one base, so this may be a read error. The V and J genes are TRBV18 and TRBJ2-1; 8 bases match TRBD2. V shed 5 bases and J 5 bases; nucleotides not matched to a gene: 8. This CDR3 has 15 residues. CDR1 is KGHSH and CDR2 is LQKENI in the germline V gene. In DNA form, the CDR3 reads TGTGCCAGCTCAAGGACTAGCCAGCACAACAATGAGCAGTTCTTC. As protein: CASSRTSQHNNEQFF.

This clonotype came up many times. V and J are TRBV5-6 and TRBJ1-5; the D gene is possibly TRBD1 (6 bases). The CDR3 length is 16 residues. Trimming stripped 4 bases from V and 9 bases from J, with 23 bases between. Germline loops: CDR1 SGHDT, CDR2 YYEEEE. CDR3 sequence reads: CASSLLGGADNGPQHF. CDR3 DNA: TGTGCCAGCAGCCTCTTGGGGGGGGCCGACAATGGGCCCCAGCATTTT.

This clonotype was seen repeatedly, ten times or more. Here the CDR3 DNA reads TGTGCCAGCAGTCTTACACCGGGACAGGGTTTGTTCGGGGCTTTCTTT. Translating it yields CASSLTPGQGLFGAFF. The V call is TRBV6-5, the J call TRBJ1-1; 9 positions agree with TRBD1. With V trimmed by 5 bases and J by 11 bases, 18 bases remained unmatched. CDR1 is MNHEY and CDR2 is SVGAGI in the germline V gene. This CDR3 has 16 amino acids.

This clonotype was found many times. The J gene is TRBJ2-2, the V gene TRBV5-1; no firm D call. Germline V gene lookup returns CDR1 SGHRS and CDR2 YFSETQ. The CDR3 extends over 14 amino acids. Trimming pared 4 bases from V and 6 bases from J, leaving 13 bases between. CDR3 nucleotides: TGCGCCAGCAGCATTGCCCCAGCGTCCGGGGAGCTGTTTTTT. The encoded protein is CASSIAPASGELFF.

This clonotype has a count of ten or more. This sequence joins TRBV5-1 and TRBJ2-3, with 8 positions matching TRBD1. V shed 1 base and J 5 bases; nucleotides not matched to a gene: 6. The CDR3 is made up of 15 amino acids. Per germline, CDR1 SGHRS and CDR2 YFSETQ. The chain's CDR3 is CASSLTRGHRDTQYF. The CDR3, as DNA: TGCGCCAGCAGCTTGACCAGGGGGCATAGAGATACGCAGTATTTT.

This clonotype was observed at least ten times. The genes are TRBV20-1 and TRBJ2-6; TRBD2 might be the D (7 bases). The CDR3 is 16 residues long. The V end was cut by 3 bases, the J end by 0 bases, with 12 bases between. The V gene's germline CDR1 is DFQATT and CDR2 SNEGSKA (reference sequence). The CDR3, as DNA: TGCAGTGCTAGTGGGGGGGGCCGCTCTGGGGCCAACGTCCTGACTTTC. It specifies CSASGGGRSGANVLTF.

This clonotype was recorded at least ten times. The chain has TRBV7-6 and TRBJ1-6; TRBD1 agrees at 11 bases. The V segment lost 1 base and the J segment 9 bases; nucleotides outside the gene matches: 2. Germline values: CDR1 SGHVS, CDR2 FNYEAQ. CDR3 length equals 15 residues. CDR3 amino acids: CASSLGGTGGSPLHF. The CDR3 bases are TGTGCCAGCAGCTTAGGAGGGACAGGGGGTTCACCCCTCCACTTT.

This clonotype was found a few times. The J gene is TRBJ2-1, the V gene TRBV7-6; 7 nucleotides line up with TRBD2. CDR1 and CDR2 (germline): SGHVS, FNYEAQ. V lost 4 bases and J lost 10; bases outside the gene matches: 13. The CDR3 totals 15 residues. For the CDR3, the DNA is TGTGCCAGCAGCTCAAGGAGCGGGGTACGCCAGGAGCAGTTCTTC. It yields the protein CASSSRSGVRQEQFF.

This clonotype was counted many times. The chain recombines TRBV11-2 with TRBJ2-7; D unresolved. The CDR3 has 13 amino acids. The V gene's germline CDR1 is SGHAT and CDR2 FQNNGV. V lost 2 bases and J lost 0, with 5 bases in between. Written as DNA, the CDR3 is TGTGCCAGCAGCTTATCGGCCTCCTACGAGCAGTACGTC. It encodes CASSLSASYEQYV.